Shown below are 25 T cell receptor beta chains from a single sample sequenced in a study of blood T cell repertoires in COVID-19 (TCRdb year 2020). Libraries were made using the immunoSEQ multiplex PCR assay. The table comes from immuneACCESS by way of TCRdb, which keeps in-frame sequences with V and J called. Part of the clones is missing from these tables; in studies checked, under half for an unresolved V gene and the rest for unknown reasons. This sample is represented by around 100,000 clones; less than 95% of them were singletons. The ten largest clones capture roughly 7% of the sample. Specimen: peripheral blood. These receptors originate from a man aged 18-30 years with COVID-19, enrolled during active disease.

The rearrangement uses TRBV30 and TRBJ1-1; 7 nucleotides match TRBD1. Trimming cost V 3 bases and J 5 bases; bases outside gene matches: 9. This CDR3 region has 14 residues. Germline loops: CDR1 GTSNPN, CDR2 SVGIG (reference sequence). For the CDR3, the DNA is TGTGCCTGGAGATTCGCCGGGACAGTTACTGAAGCTTTCTTT. This sequence encodes CAWRFAGTVTEAFF.

This CDR3 reads CASSGDRGQETQYF. As DNA, the CDR3 is TGTGCCAGCAGCGGGGACAGGGGGCAAGAGACCCAGTACTTC. The chain joins TRBV9 to TRBJ2-5, with 11 positions matching TRBD1. There are 14 residues in the CDR3. V lost 3 bases, J lost 2 bases, and 0 bases stayed unmatched. Germline V gene sequence: CDR1 SGDLS, CDR2 YYNGEE.

This sequence joins TRBV7-9 and TRBJ2-5; no reliable D call. This CDR3 region has 17 residues. V shed 0 bases and J shed 2 bases, with 16 bases lying between them. Germline loops: CDR1 SEHNR, CDR2 FQNEAQ (reference sequence). The CDR3 here is CASSLAVSYKPQETQYF. CDR3 DNA: TGTGCCAGCAGCTTAGCCGTATCCTATAAACCACAAGAGACCCAGTACTTC.

The rearrangement uses TRBV27 and TRBJ2-1; D perhaps matches TRBD1 (5 bases). This CDR3 region has 11 residues. V lost 7 bases and J lost 10, with 11 bases in between. Germline V gene sequence: CDR1 MNHEY, CDR2 SMNVEV (reference sequence). The CDR3 is CASNLGREQFF. The CDR3 region has the DNA TGTGCCAGCAATTTGGGGCGCGAGCAGTTCTTC.

The chain carries TRBV4-3 and TRBJ2-2, with 14 positions matching TRBD2. Germline-derived CDR1 and CDR2 are LGHNA and YSLEER. This CDR3 has 19 amino acids. V gave up 0 bases and J gave up 4 bases; unmatched junction bases: 7. This CDR3 is CASSQEWGLAGVSTGELFF. For the CDR3, the DNA is TGCGCCAGCAGCCAAGAATGGGGACTAGCGGGAGTGAGCACCGGGGAGCTGTTTTTT.

Judged by abundance, this clone is medium-sized. The chain joins TRBV14 to TRBJ2-5; D ambiguous. The CDR3 contains 12 residues. V lost 0 bases to trimming and J lost 6 bases, with 5 bases between them. CDR1 and CDR2 (germline): SGHDN, FVKESK. The CDR3: CASSQDRKTQYF. In DNA form, the CDR3 reads TGTGCCAGCAGCCAAGATCGTAAGACCCAGTACTTC.

J is TRBJ2-7 and V is TRBV6-2 or TRBV6-3; 7 nucleotides align to TRBD1. V shed 2 bases and J 2 bases; nucleotides not matched to a gene: 6. Germline loops: CDR1 MNHEY, CDR2 SVGEGT. The CDR3 covers 15 residues. DNA for the CDR3: TGTGCCAGCAGTTACCCCGACAGGGTAACCTACGAGCAGTACTTC. Protein sequence: CASSYPDRVTYEQYF.

The gene calls are TRBV7-2 and TRBJ2-5; TRBD1 is a possible D gene (5 bases). With 3 bases removed from V and 4 bases from J, the gap between germline ends came to 12 bases. Germline V gene lookup returns CDR1 SGHTA and CDR2 FQGNSA. This CDR3 has 14 residues. The CDR3 region is CASSFSRAVETQYF. The CDR3 coding sequence is TGTGCCAGCAGCTTTAGCAGGGCGGTAGAGACCCAGTACTTC.

The count of this clone is one. This rearrangement joins TRBV28 to TRBJ1-5; a possible D gene is TRBD1 (6 bases). V was clipped by 11 bases and J by 0 bases, with 8 bases between them. Looked up from germline, CDR1 is MDHEN and CDR2 is SYDVKM. The CDR3 runs 12 residues. CDR3: CAVRGSNQPQHF. The CDR3 region has the DNA TGTGCCGTCAGGGGTAGCAATCAGCCCCAGCATTTT.

CDR3 sequence (DNA): TGTGCCATCAGTGAGTCGACAGGGGAAGGTTCACCCCTCCACTTT. Its protein is CAISESTGEGSPLHF. The V gene is TRBV10-3, the J gene TRBJ1-6; 8 nucleotides match TRBD1. This CDR3 has 15 amino acids. Germline V lookup: CDR1 ENHRY, CDR2 SYGVKD. V gave up 0 bases and J gave up 9 bases; unmatched junction bases: 4.

The chain is built from TRBV7-3 and TRBJ1-1, with D unresolved. CDR1 and CDR2 from the germline V gene are SGHTA and FQGTGA. Trimming stripped 4 bases from V and 1 base from J, with 7 bases between. The CDR3 extends over 13 amino acids. In DNA form, the CDR3 reads TGTGCCAGCAGCTCGGAGTGGAACACTGAAGCTTTCTTT. It yields the protein CASSSEWNTEAFF.

The rearrangement links TRBV7-9 to TRBJ2-1, with D perhaps matching TRBD2 (6 bases). V dropped 2 bases and J dropped 4 bases, with 12 bases sitting between them. Per the germline V gene, CDR1 is SEHNR and CDR2 is FQNEAQ (reference sequence). The CDR3 consists of 15 residues. Here the CDR3 DNA reads TGTGCCAGCAGCTTACCCGGGACTTTTTACAATGAGCAGTTCTTC. Protein sequence: CASSLPGTFYNEQFF.

In this sample, this clone turned up a few times. The chain carries TRBV3-1 (or the pseudogene TRBV3-2) and TRBJ1-1, with D tentatively TRBD1 (6 bases). CDR3 length equals 15 residues. From germline, CDR1 is LGHDT and CDR2 YNNKEL (reference sequence). Trimming removed 3 bases from V and 4 bases from J, with 15 bases in between. In DNA, the CDR3 is TGTGCCAGCAGCCACTCACGGGGGGCAAGCACTGAAGCTTTCTTT. Translation: CASSHSRGASTEAFF.

The genes are TRBV4-3 and TRBJ1-3; TRBD1 might be the D (5 bases). The CDR3 is 16 residues long. Per the germline V gene, CDR1 is LGHNA and CDR2 is YSLEER. The V end was cut by 2 bases, the J end by 0 bases, with 11 bases between. CDR3 bases: TGCGCCAGCAGCCAAACCGACAGCACCTCTGGAAACACCATATATTTT. This gives the protein CASSQTDSTSGNTIYF.

The chain joins TRBV27 to TRBJ2-2; tentative D call: TRBD2 (6 bases). Trimming took 2 bases from V and 5 from J, leaving 15 bases between them. CDR3 length: 16 amino acids. The germline V gene encodes CDR1 MNHEY and CDR2 SMNVEV (reference sequence). In DNA form, the CDR3 reads TGTGCCAGCAGTTTACGGGACTTCCGGGGGACCGGGGAGCTGTTTTTT. Protein sequence: CASSLRDFRGTGELFF.

The V gene is TRBV5-4, the J gene TRBJ2-5; 15 bases align to TRBD2. Germline V CDR1 and CDR2: SGHNT, YYREEE (reference sequence). This CDR3 contains 17 residues. V shed 3 bases and J 4 bases; nucleotides not matched to a gene: 7. The CDR3 loop is CASSSPGLAGGSETQYF. CDR3 nucleotide sequence: TGTGCCAGCAGCTCCCCCGGACTAGCGGGAGGGTCAGAGACCCAGTACTTC. Filled out from reference TRBV5-4 and TRBJ2-5, the complete variable domain reads ETGVTQSPTHLIKTRGQQVTLRCSSQSGHNTVSWYQQALGQGPQFIFQYYREEENGRGNFPPRFSGLQFPNYSSELNVNALELDDSALYLCASSSPGLAGGSETQYFGPGTRLLVL.

This sequence joins TRBV6-5 and TRBJ2-2; D gene ambiguous. V gave up 2 bases and J gave up 5 bases, with 12 bases separating them. The CDR3 has 15 amino acids. Germline V CDR1 and CDR2: MNHEY, SVGAGI. The CDR3 loop reads CASSYGTDRTGELFF. The CDR3 nucleotides are TGTGCCAGCAGTTACGGTACAGACCGGACCGGGGAGCTGTTTTTT.

Worth noting for this clone: The junction differs from germline at one of its ends, possibly a read error. J is TRBJ1-4 and V is TRBV2, with D possibly being TRBD1 (6 bases). Germline V gene sequence: CDR1 SNHLY, CDR2 FYNNEI. This CDR3 is 15 amino acids long. As DNA, the CDR3 is TGTGCCAGCAGCCTTCTACAGGGCACTAATGAAAAACTGCTTTTT. Its translation is CASSLLQGTNEKLLF.

The chain carries TRBV6-5 and TRBJ2-7; TRBD2 matches 7 bases. The CDR3 is 15 amino acids. The trim removed 4 bases at V and 4 bases at J, leaving 10 bases unmatched. From germline, CDR1 is MNHEY and CDR2 SVGAGI. The CDR3 sequence is CASSSAASGEYEQYF. The CDR3 DNA follows: TGTGCCAGCAGTTCCGCCGCTAGCGGTGAATACGAGCAGTACTTC.

This rearrangement joins TRBV11-2 to TRBJ2-7; tentatively, D is TRBD1 (5 bases). This CDR3 has 15 amino acids. Germline CDR1 and CDR2: SGHAT and FQNNGV. V shed 1 base and J shed 6 bases, with 16 bases lying between them. The chain's CDR3 is CASSLVGPGPAEQYF. Here the CDR3 DNA reads TGTGCCAGCAGCTTAGTAGGTCCAGGGCCGGCCGAGCAGTACTTC.

The chain uses TRBV7-9 and TRBJ2-5; 15 nucleotides match TRBD2. This CDR3 region has 17 residues. Germline CDR1 and CDR2: SEHNR and FQNEAQ (reference sequence). V lost 5 bases, J lost 4 bases, and 8 bases stayed unmatched. The CDR3 DNA reads TGTGCCAGCAGCCTACGGACTAGCGGGAGGGATCCAGAGACCCAGTACTTC. Translating gives CASSLRTSGRDPETQYF.

The genes are TRBV5-5 and TRBJ2-3; the D gene is possibly TRBD1 (5 bases). The V end lost 4 bases, the J end lost 1 base, and 16 bases lay between the germline ends. This CDR3 is 16 amino acids long. Germline V gives CDR1 SGHKS, CDR2 YYEKEE (reference sequence). CDR3 in DNA: TGTGCCAGCAGCACCTACAGGTTTTTGGGCACAGATACGCAGTATTTT. Amino acids: CASSTYRFLGTDTQYF.

V gene TRBV4-1 combines with J gene TRBJ1-6; D gene uncertain. CDR1 is MGHRA, CDR2 YSYEKL, per germline. V was trimmed by 0 bases and J by 2 bases, leaving 8 bases between them. CDR3 length equals 16 residues. The CDR3 region is CASSQERHTYNSPLHF. The CDR3 coding sequence is TGCGCCAGCAGCCAAGAGCGACACACCTATAATTCACCCCTCCACTTT.

The chain has TRBV5-4 and TRBJ1-2; D ambiguous. V lost 0 bases and J lost 5, with 14 bases in between. This CDR3 has 15 residues. Germline V gene lookup returns CDR1 SGHNT and CDR2 YYREEE (reference sequence). CDR3 loop: CASSLDPEILYGYTF. CDR3 in DNA: TGTGCCAGCAGCTTGGATCCGGAGATACTATATGGCTACACCTTC.

The chain combines TRBV6-2 or TRBV6-3 with TRBJ2-2; D is possibly TRBD1 (5 bases). Germline V gene data show CDR1 as MNHEY and CDR2 as SVGEGT. Trimming pared 5 bases from V and 0 bases from J, leaving 16 bases between. CDR3 length equals 17 residues. The DNA of the CDR3 is TGTGCCAGCAGTAACTACAGGAGACTCGCGAACACCGGGGAGCTGTTTTTT. It translates to CASSNYRRLANTGELFF.